Included here is one TCR beta chain sequence, with context. With 5 bases removed from V and 0 bases from J, the gap between germline ends came to 20 bases. The V gene's germline CDR1 is SGHVS and CDR2 FQNEAQ. The CDR3 has 18 residues. Produced via immunoSEQ multiplex PCR; TCRdb's table is partial and in-frame only. The sample carries 950,000 to 1,200,000 clones, 60% to 80% recorded once. The data originate from a study of shared clonotypes between healthy human individuals. The V gene is TRBV7-8, the J gene TRBJ2-4; tentatively, D is TRBD1 (6 bases). This TCR was sampled from a man younger than 30 in good health. Some clones in this sample may be carry-over from other donors' samples. The sequencing sample was made of memory CD4+ T cells from PBMCs. Stated subset: CD45RA-negative fraction. CDR3 nucleotide sequence: TGTGCCAGCAGCCTGGGTGGATACAGGGAGATAGCCAAAAACATTCAGTACTTC. Translating it yields CASSLGGYREIAKNIQYF.